These T cell receptor beta chains were read from a single sample in a study of OX40 agonist ivuxolimab in advanced cancers. Clones were read by immunoSEQ multiplex PCR, and TCRdb kept only the in-frame ones, dropping some. The table has fewer than 25,000 clones, 77% seen once; the top ten hold 16%. The sample consisted of CD4+ or CD8+ T cells sorted from blood, taken in a trial of the OX40 agonist ivuxolimab. Every receptor here comes from an adult with an advanced solid tumor such as melanoma, head and neck, liver or kidney cancer. Each CDR3 is given with its conserved first and last residue. D genes are given only for firm matches. The listing skips clone size in some rows; elsewhere it reads once, few, many or a size class.

D,size,J,V,DNA,CDR3
-,-,TRBJ1-5,TRBV9,TGTGCCAGCAGCGTTGGTCAGGGGACTGAGCCCCAGCATTTT,CASSVGQGTEPQHF
TRBD1,-,TRBJ1-6,TRBV6-1,TGTGCCAGCAGTGAATGGTGGGGGACAGCCCAGAAAGCCCTCCACTTT,CASSEWWGTAQKALHF
TRBD1,-,TRBJ1-1,TRBV30,TGTGCCCTCCCACGCCGGGACAGGGGTTTTGACACTGAAGCTTTCTTT,CALPRRDRGFDTEAFF
-,-,TRBJ2-4,TRBV30,TGTGCCTGGAGTGTTCAGGGGACAACAGCCAAAAACATTCAGTACTTC,CAWSVQGTTAKNIQYF
-,once,TRBJ2-7,TRBV7-8,TGTGCCAGCAGCTTAGAAGGCATCTCCTACGAGCAGTACTTC,CASSLEGISYEQYF
-,-,TRBJ2-7,TRBV4-1,TGCGCCAGCAGCCAGCGGGTCGGCGGGACCTACGAGCAGTACTTC,CASSQRVGGTYEQYF
TRBD1,-,TRBJ1-5,TRBV6-5,TGTGCCAGCAGACCTACGACAGGGGTGGATCAGCCCCAGCATTTT,CASRPTTGVDQPQHF
-,few,TRBJ2-1,TRBV27,TGTGCCAGCAGCAAGGACACGGGGTACAATGAGCAGTTCTTC,CASSKDTGYNEQFF
-,-,TRBJ2-3,TRBV9,TGTGCCAGCAGCGTAGGACCGGGAGTCACAGATACGCAGTATTTT,CASSVGPGVTDTQYF
-,medium-sized,TRBJ2-7,TRBV25-1,TGTGCCAGCAGTGGCGGCTACGAGCAGTACTTC,CASSGGYEQYF
-,once,TRBJ1-2,TRBV10-2,TGCGCCAGCAGTGAGTCGGGAGGGGAGAACTATGGCTACACCTTC,CASSESGGENYGYTF
-,-,TRBJ2-1,TRBV12-5,TGTGCTAGTGTCCCCTTAGGGTCGTCTCTCTACAATGAGCAGTTCTTC,CASVPLGSSLYNEQFF
TRBD1,-,TRBJ2-5,TRBV6-5,TGTGCCAGCAGATCGGACAGGGGGCTAGAGACCCAGTACTTC,CASRSDRGLETQYF
-,-,TRBJ1-4,TRBV7-2,TGTGCCAGCAGCCTCACTGTTCTGGCTGAAAAACTGTTTTTT,CASSLTVLAEKLFF
-,-,TRBJ2-2,TRBV4-1,TGCGCCAGCAGCCAAGTGGCGCGGACCGGGGAGCTGTTTTTT,CASSQVARTGELFF
-,-,TRBJ1-1,TRBV6-5,TGTGCCAGCAGTTACGCAGGGAGAACTGAAGCTTTCTTT,CASSYAGRTEAFF
TRBD1,once,TRBJ2-7,TRBV9,TGTGCCAGCAGCGTAGCTCGGGACAGGGAGCAGTACTTC,CASSVARDREQYF
-,-,TRBJ2-7,TRBV6-5,TGTGCCAGCAGTTACAGCGGCCACCGCTTGGAGTACGAGCAGTACTTC,CASSYSGHRLEYEQYF
-,-,TRBJ2-1,TRBV29-1,TGCAGCGTTGATGGGCGGATGACTTGGAATGAGCAGTTCTTC,CSVDGRMTWNEQFF
-,-,TRBJ1-1,TRBV6-4,TGTGCCAGCAGATCGTCCGGGGGGGCCCCAGCTTTCTTT,CASRSSGGAPAFF
-,-,TRBJ2-7,TRBV5-4,TGTGCCAGCAGCTCAGACGCTTACGAGCAGTACTTC,CASSSDAYEQYF
TRBD1,-,TRBJ2-7,TRBV4-3,TGCGCCAGCAGCCGGGACAGCCTCTCCTACGAGCAGTACTTC,CASSRDSLSYEQYF
-,-,TRBJ1-4,TRBV6-1,TGTGCCAGCAGTGAAGGCGGGGGCTGGTTAGATGAAAAACTGTTTTTT,CASSEGGGWLDEKLFF
TRBD1,-,TRBJ2-2,TRBV6-5,TGTGCCAGCTCCACGCGGGACAGGTACACCGGGGAGCTGTTTTTT,CASSTRDRYTGELFF
-,once,TRBJ2-7,TRBV18,TGTGCCAGCTCACCAGGAGGCTACGAGCAGTACTTC,CASSPGGYEQYF